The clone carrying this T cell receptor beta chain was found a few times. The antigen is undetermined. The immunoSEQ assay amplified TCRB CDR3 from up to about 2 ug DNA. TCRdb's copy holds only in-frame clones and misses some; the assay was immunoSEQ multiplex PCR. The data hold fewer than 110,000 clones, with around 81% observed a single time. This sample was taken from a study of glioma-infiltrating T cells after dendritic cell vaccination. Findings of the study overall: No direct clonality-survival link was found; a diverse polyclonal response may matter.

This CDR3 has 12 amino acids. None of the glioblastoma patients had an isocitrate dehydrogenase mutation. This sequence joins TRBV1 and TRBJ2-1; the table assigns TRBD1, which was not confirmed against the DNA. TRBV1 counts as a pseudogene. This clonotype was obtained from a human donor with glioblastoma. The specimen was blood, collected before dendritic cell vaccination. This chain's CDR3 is CTSSQLANEQFF. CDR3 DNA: TGCACCAGCAGCCAATTGGCCAATGAGCAGTTCTTC.